This TCR beta chain stems from a study of cytomegalovirus exposure and HLA in healthy donors. Regarding the study as a whole: A later analysis linked 15,000 to 20,000 TCR beta sequences to HLA alleles at 0.05 false discovery rate. V- and J-gene trimming in TCR beta was tied to a missense DCLRE1C variant by an analysis performed later. The study designated about 180 TCR beta chains cytomegalovirus-associated.

With 60 Vbeta and 13 Jbeta primers, the PCR was carried out. Repertoires were generated with immunoSEQ multiplex PCR, while TCRdb's copy carries only in-frame clones and drops some. Here the sample spans about 140,000 clones, 75% to 80% being singletons. Worth noting for this clone: Antigen: not known.

Germline CDR1 reads SGHDT; CDR2 reads YYEEEE. The CDR3 totals 15 residues. V lost 3 bases and J 4 bases, leaving 16 bases between the germline ends. The chain links TRBV5-6 to TRBJ2-5, with TRBD2 as a possible D gene (6 bases). This receptor was identified in a woman aged 50 to 60 in good health and CMV-seronegative. Sample: PBMCs. As DNA, the CDR3 is TGTGCCAGCAGCTCCCGACGACTAGGTGGAGAGACCCAGTACTTC. It codes for CASSSRRLGGETQYF.